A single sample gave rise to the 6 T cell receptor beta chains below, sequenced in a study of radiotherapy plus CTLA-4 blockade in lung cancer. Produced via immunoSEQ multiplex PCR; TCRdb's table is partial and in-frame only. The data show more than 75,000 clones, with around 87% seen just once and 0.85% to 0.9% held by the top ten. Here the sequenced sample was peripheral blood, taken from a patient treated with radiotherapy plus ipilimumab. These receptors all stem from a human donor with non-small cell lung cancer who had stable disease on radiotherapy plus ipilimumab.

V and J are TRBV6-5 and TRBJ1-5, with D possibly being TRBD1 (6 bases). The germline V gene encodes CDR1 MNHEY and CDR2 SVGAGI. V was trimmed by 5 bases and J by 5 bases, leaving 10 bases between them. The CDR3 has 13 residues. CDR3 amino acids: CASSGTFDQPQHF. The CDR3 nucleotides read TGTGCCAGCAGTGGGACATTTGATCAGCCCCAGCATTTT.

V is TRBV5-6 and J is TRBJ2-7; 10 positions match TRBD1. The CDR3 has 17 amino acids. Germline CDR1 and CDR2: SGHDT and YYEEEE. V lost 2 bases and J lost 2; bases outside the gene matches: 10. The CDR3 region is CASSFYRDRGTAYEQYF. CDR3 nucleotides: TGTGCCAGCAGCTTCTACCGGGACAGGGGAACTGCCTACGAGCAGTACTTC.

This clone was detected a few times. CDR3 DNA: TGCGCCAGCAGCCCCCCCCGCCGGACTACGCTAGGAAGCTCCTACAATGAGCAGTTCTTC. Translating gives CASSPPRRTTLGSSYNEQFF. The V gene is TRBV5-1, the J gene TRBJ2-1; possible D gene TRBD2, 6 bases. From germline, CDR1 is SGHRS and CDR2 YFSETQ. This CDR3 region has 20 residues. V gave up 4 bases and J gave up 0 bases, with 26 bases separating them.

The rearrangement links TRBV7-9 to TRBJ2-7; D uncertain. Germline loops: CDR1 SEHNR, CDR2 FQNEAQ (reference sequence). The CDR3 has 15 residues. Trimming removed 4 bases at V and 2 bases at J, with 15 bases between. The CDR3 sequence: CASSSGTTLPYEQYF. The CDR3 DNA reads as TGTGCCAGCAGCTCTGGTACCACACTACCCTACGAGCAGTACTTC.

Written as DNA, the CDR3 is TGTGCCAGCAGTGACTCGAACACTGAAGCTTTCTTT. It translates to CASSDSNTEAFF. V and J are TRBV6-4 and TRBJ1-1, with D hard to call. This CDR3 spans 12 amino acids. The germline CDR1 and CDR2 sequences are MRHNA and SNTAGT. The V end was cut by 0 bases, the J end by 1 base, with 0 bases between.

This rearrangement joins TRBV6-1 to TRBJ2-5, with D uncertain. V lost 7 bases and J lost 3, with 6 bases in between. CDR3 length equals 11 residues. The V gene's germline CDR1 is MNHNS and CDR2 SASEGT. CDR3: CASTLEETQYF. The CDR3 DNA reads TGTGCCAGCACCTTAGAAGAGACCCAGTACTTC.